This record concerns one T cell receptor (beta chain) sequence. Its cognate antigen is unknown. Sequencing used immunoSEQ multiplex PCR; TCRdb keeps in-frame clones, though not all of them. The sample shows about 60,000 clones, around nine tenths of them seen only once. This record belongs to a study of OX40 agonist ivuxolimab in advanced cancers. Study-level findings and limits: The study found that CD8+ T cells averaged more expanded clones than CD4+. Certain nonresponding patients likewise had low normalized T-cell clonal expansion. In the 0.1 to 3.0 mg/kg range, CD4+ and CD8+ blood T cells had expanded clonally by week 6.

The germline V gene encodes CDR1 MNHEY and CDR2 SMNVEV (reference sequence). V dropped 3 bases and J dropped 11; count of bases not matched to a gene: 7. This CDR3 has 13 amino acids. Prior autoimmune disease or systemic immunosuppression barred patients. The sequences come from CD4+ or CD8+ T cells sorted from blood, collected in a trial of the OX40 agonist ivuxolimab. The source is an adult with an advanced solid tumor such as melanoma, head and neck, liver or kidney cancer. V is TRBV27 and J is TRBJ1-1; 9 bases fit TRBD1. In nucleotides, the CDR3 is TGTGCCAGCAGTTTCCCCGGGACAGGGAATGCTTTCTTT. Translation gives CASSFPGTGNAFF.